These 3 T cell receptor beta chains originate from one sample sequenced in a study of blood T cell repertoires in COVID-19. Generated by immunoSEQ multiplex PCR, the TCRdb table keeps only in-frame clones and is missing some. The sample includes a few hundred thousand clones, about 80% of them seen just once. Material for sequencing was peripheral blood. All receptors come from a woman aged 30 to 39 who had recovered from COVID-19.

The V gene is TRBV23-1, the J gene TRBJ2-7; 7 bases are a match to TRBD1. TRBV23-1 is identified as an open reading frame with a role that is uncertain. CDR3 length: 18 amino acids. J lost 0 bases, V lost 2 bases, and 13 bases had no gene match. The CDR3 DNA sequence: TGCGCCAGCAGTCAAAGCACAGGGGCTGGGGTGAACTCCTACGAGCAGTACTTC. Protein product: CASSQSTGAGVNSYEQYF.

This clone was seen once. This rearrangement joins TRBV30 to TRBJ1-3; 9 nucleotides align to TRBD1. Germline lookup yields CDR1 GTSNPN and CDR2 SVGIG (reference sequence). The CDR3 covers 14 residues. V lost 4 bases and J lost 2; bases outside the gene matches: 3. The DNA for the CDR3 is TGTGCCTGGACCGGGACAGGGACTGGAAACACCATATATTTT. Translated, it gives CAWTGTGTGNTIYF.

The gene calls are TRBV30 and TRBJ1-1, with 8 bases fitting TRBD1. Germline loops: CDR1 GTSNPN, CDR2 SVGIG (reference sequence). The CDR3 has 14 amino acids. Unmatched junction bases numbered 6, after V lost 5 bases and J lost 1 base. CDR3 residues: CAWQGAARNTEAFF. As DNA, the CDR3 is TGTGCCTGGCAGGGGGCGGCGCGGAACACTGAAGCTTTCTTT.